Following are 22 T cell receptor beta chains from one sample sequenced in a study of CD8+CD57+ T cells in acquired aplastic anemia. Sequencing was done on patients that had shown CD8+CD57+ cell expansion by flow cytometry. Genomic DNA templated the TCR beta VDJ and CDR3 profiling. TCRdb redid the calling of the reads with MiXCR, one entry per CDR3 protein. The sample yields 150,000 to 200,000 distinct CDR3 sequences, 45% to 55% seen once. The sequenced material came from sorted CD4+, CD8+, or CD8+CD57+ T cells (not recorded which) from PBMCs. The source of these receptors is a human donor with aplastic anemia.

The chain combines TRBV24-1 with TRBJ2-7, with 7 bases matching TRBD1. Germline CDR1 KGHDR, CDR2 SFDVKD. The CDR3 has 15 residues. The ends lost 9 bases at V and 7 bases at J; junction bases unmatched: 17. The CDR3 nucleotides are TGTGCCACCGAGTTCCCCCAACAGGGGCTGGGTGAGCAGTACTTC. Protein sequence: CATEFPQQGLGEQYF.

This clonotype showed up many times. The V call is TRBV12-3 or TRBV12-4, the J call TRBJ2-1; TRBD2 aligns across 9 bases. The CDR3 length is 14 residues. J was trimmed by 5 bases and V by 6 bases; bases with no gene match: 5. The CDR3 reads CASSYGTSNNEQFF. The CDR3 DNA is TGTGCCAGCAGCTATGGGACTAGCAACAATGAGCAGTTCTTC.

The sample holds a few counts of this clonotype. This chain links TRBV6-1 with TRBJ2-2; 7 bases are shared with TRBD2. The trim removed 7 bases at V and 2 bases at J, leaving 10 bases unmatched. Germline V CDR1 and CDR2: MNHNS, SASEGT. This CDR3 contains 16 residues. This CDR3 reads CASKWEGRENTGELFF. CDR3 nucleotide sequence: TGTGCCAGCAAGTGGGAGGGCCGGGAAAACACCGGGGAGCTGTTTTTT.

In its sample, this clonotype was seen many times. This chain's CDR3 is CASSQGGNNEQYF. The CDR3 DNA is TGTGCCAGCAGCCAAGGAGGGAACAACGAGCAGTACTTC. The rearrangement links TRBV4-2 to TRBJ2-7; D perhaps matches TRBD2 (5 bases). There are 13 residues in the CDR3. The V end lost 1 base, the J end lost 5 bases, and 9 bases lay between the germline ends. Germline-derived CDR1 and CDR2 are LGHNA and YNFKEQ.

The V and J genes are TRBV7-6 and TRBJ1-4, with D uncertain. The germline V gene encodes CDR1 SGHVS and CDR2 FNYEAQ. The CDR3 is 16 amino acids. Trimming removed 4 bases at V and 8 bases at J, with 20 bases between. CDR3 in DNA: TGTGCCAGCAGCTATTCAGCAGGTTCGGGGAGGGAAAAACTGTTTTTT. This translates into CASSYSAGSGREKLFF.

This clonotype was seen a few times. The gene calls are TRBV10-3 and TRBJ2-4; possibly TRBD2 for D (5 bases). V lost 3 bases to trimming and J lost 1 base, with 13 bases between them. From germline, CDR1 is ENHRY and CDR2 SYGVKD. There are 16 residues in the CDR3. The CDR3 bases are TGTGCCATCAGTGATCAGGTAGCGTCGGCCAAAAACATTCAGTACTTC. It codes for CAISDQVASAKNIQYF.

CDR3 in DNA: TGTGCCAGCAGCCAGGCTAGGATTTACGAGCAGTACTTC. Its protein is CASSQARIYEQYF. V usage is TRBV9 and J usage is TRBJ2-7; no definite D call. Germline loops: CDR1 SGDLS, CDR2 YYNGEE. V was clipped by 4 bases and J by 4 bases, with 12 bases between them. The CDR3 is 13 amino acids.

This clonotype was found many times. This sequence joins TRBV29-1 and TRBJ2-3; possibly TRBD1 for D (6 bases). V lost 4 bases and J lost 0, with 8 bases in between. The CDR3 is 13 amino acids. CDR1 and CDR2 from the germline V gene are SQVTM and ANQGSEA. CDR3 DNA sequence: TGCAGCGTTGTCGGGACAAGCACAGATACGCAGTATTTT. Translated, it gives CSVVGTSTDTQYF.

This clonotype came up a few times. This may be a read error: a much more frequent sequence differs by one nucleotide. This rearrangement joins TRBV19 to TRBJ2-1; 8 bases align to TRBD2. Germline CDR1 LNHDA, CDR2 SQIVND (reference sequence). With 4 bases clipped from V and 0 bases from J, the junction kept 5 bases outside the gene matches. The CDR3 covers 16 residues. The CDR3 loop is CASSTERGRSYNEQFF. The DNA for the CDR3 is TGTGCCAGTAGTACCGAGCGGGGGCGCTCCTACAATGAGCAGTTCTTC.

This clonotype was observed many times. The chain links TRBV6-5 to TRBJ2-7; D is ambiguous. V was shortened by 0 bases and J by 5 bases, with 2 bases between the two germline ends. Per the germline V gene, CDR1 is MNHEY and CDR2 is SVGAGI. This CDR3 is 11 amino acids long. CDR3 sequence reads: CASSYSHEQYF. Written as DNA, the CDR3 is TGTGCCAGCAGTTACTCTCACGAGCAGTACTTC.

As concerns this clonotype: A read error is likely, as this CDR3 ends without the conserved phenylalanine or tryptophan. The DNA is omitted, as the CDR3 cannot be located on it reliably, and the CDR3 follows TCRdb's listing. The CDR3: CASSVTAL. The V and J genes are TRBV10-2 and TRBJ1-6; the table's D call, TRBD1, has no DNA check behind it. The germline V gene encodes CDR1 WSHSY and CDR2 SAAADI. The CDR3 length is 8 residues, termini included.

To note about this clonotype: Mismatch with germline at one junction end may stem from a read error. The V call is TRBV10-3, the J call TRBJ1-1, with D hard to call. This CDR3 region has 14 residues. Germline loops: CDR1 ENHRY, CDR2 SYGVKD. The CDR3: CAISEPGEGTEASF. In DNA, the CDR3 is TGTGCCATCAGTGAACCCGGGGAGGGCACTGAAGCTTCCTTT.

This clonotype was counted at least ten times. V usage is TRBV20-1 and J usage is TRBJ2-2; 11 bases line up with TRBD2. V was clipped by 5 bases and J by 6 bases; unmatched bases: 8. Germline-derived CDR1 and CDR2 are DFQATT and SNEGSKA (reference sequence). CDR3 size: 15 residues. The DNA for the CDR3 is TGCAGTGCTCCAATAGCGGGAGGGCTATCCGGGGAGCTGTTTTTT. Translating gives CSAPIAGGLSGELFF.

A single count supports this clonotype. The chain carries TRBV2 and TRBJ1-5; D ambiguous. The V gene lost 4 bases and the J gene lost 1 base, with 8 bases spanning the gap. CDR1 and CDR2 (germline): SNHLY, FYNNEI. CDR3 length: 14 amino acids. The CDR3 coding sequence is TGTGCCAGCAGTGGGTTAGAGAGCAATCAGCCCCAGCATTTT. It yields the protein CASSGLESNQPQHF.

Of note for this clonotype: Germline and junction disagree at one end, which may indicate a read error. V and J are TRBV7-9 and TRBJ1-2, with D hard to call. This CDR3 spans 14 amino acids. CDR1 is SEHNR and CDR2 is FQNEAQ in the germline V gene (reference sequence). CDR3 sequence: CACSLGLRDLRYTF. The CDR3 DNA sequence: TGTGCCTGCAGCTTAGGTCTCCGTGATTTGAGGTACACCTTC.

This clonotype has ten or more counts. The V gene is TRBV20-1, the J gene TRBJ2-1; 9 bases are shared with TRBD2. J was trimmed by 8 bases and V by 4 bases; bases with no gene match: 6. The CDR3 contains 13 residues. Germline values: CDR1 DFQATT, CDR2 SNEGSKA (reference sequence). The CDR3, as DNA: TGCAGTGCTACCGGGACTAGCATCGATGAGCAGTTCTTC. This codes for CSATGTSIDEQFF.

This clonotype was observed at least ten times. V gene TRBV20-1 combines with J gene TRBJ2-2; 10 bases fit TRBD1. CDR3 length equals 14 residues. The junction had 7 bases not matched to a gene; V was cut back by 5 bases and J by 7 bases. The germline CDR1 and CDR2 sequences are DFQATT and SNEGSKA (reference sequence). CDR3 in DNA: TGCAGTGCTTCGCGGGACAGGGGTAACGGGGAGCTGTTTTTT. It encodes CSASRDRGNGELFF.

This clonotype was picked up many times. This sequence joins TRBV12-3 or TRBV12-4 and TRBJ2-3; 7 bases agree with TRBD2. Trimming at V came to 7 bases and at J to 1 base, leaving 11 bases not matched to a gene. The CDR3 sequence is 16 residues long. CDR3 residues: CASIALTSYRTDTQYF. The CDR3, as DNA: TGTGCCAGCATCGCCCTGACTAGCTACCGCACAGATACGCAGTATTTT.

The gene calls are TRBV2 and TRBJ1-1; no clear D. Germline values: CDR1 SNHLY, CDR2 FYNNEI. The CDR3 is 12 residues long. The V and J ends lost 7 bases and 4 bases respectively, with 10 bases between them. The CDR3 region is CASIDRGTEAFF. The CDR3 bases are TGTGCCAGCATAGACCGCGGCACTGAAGCTTTCTTT.

The CDR3 spells CSAFYGNEQFF. In DNA, the CDR3 is TGCAGTGCCTTCTATGGTAATGAGCAGTTCTTC. The chain links TRBV20-1 to TRBJ2-1, with D unresolved. Per germline, CDR1 DFQATT and CDR2 SNEGSKA (reference sequence). Trimming shortened V by 6 bases and J by 7 bases, and 10 bases separated the two germline ends. The CDR3 is 11 residues long.

This clonotype has at least ten counts. The rearrangement links TRBV29-1 to TRBJ2-7; weak D call: TRBD2 (7 bases). Looked up from germline, CDR1 is SQVTM and CDR2 is ANQGSEA. The length of the CDR3 is 13 residues. With 7 bases removed from V and 3 bases from J, the gap between germline ends came to 16 bases. The CDR3: CSGGGSDSYEQYF. CDR3 coding DNA: TGCAGCGGGGGGGGGTCGGACAGCTACGAGCAGTACTTC.

This clonotype has more than one count but fewer than ten. The chain is built from TRBV24-1 and TRBJ1-2; D is possibly TRBD1 (6 bases). V was pared by 7 bases and J by 3 bases, with 14 bases between. The CDR3 totals 14 residues. In germline, CDR1 is KGHDR, CDR2 SFDVKD. CDR3 amino acids: CATSKDRQDYGYTF. CDR3 coding DNA: TGTGCCACCAGCAAAGACCGACAGGACTATGGCTACACCTTC.